This entry describes one T cell receptor (beta chain). One entry per CDR3 protein, called by TCRdb with MiXCR from the PCR reads. The sample records around 30,000 distinct CDR3 sequences, roughly 50% being singletons. The data stem from a study of vaccination and CD4 T cells after COVID-19. For the study at large: Convalescent patients gave post-COVID blood a median about 100 days post-diagnosis, range 35 to 161.

Time point defined: late sampling 161 to 241 days after vaccination in a few convalescent patients. Positive tests by PCR, dated March to December 2020, predated US Alpha, Beta and Delta variants. Trimming pared 4 bases from V and 0 bases from J, leaving 14 bases between. Germline CDR1 and CDR2: MNHEY and SMNVEV (reference sequence). The CDR3 has 16 residues. The chain uses TRBV27 and TRBJ2-3; D perhaps matches TRBD1 (5 bases). This TCR was sampled from a human donor who had recovered from COVID-19. Specimen: CD4+ T cells from blood, collected about 7 months after SARS-CoV-2 vaccination. CDR3 in DNA: TGTGCCAGCAGTTCTCTTGGAGACAGTAGCACAGATACGCAGTATTTT. This sequence encodes CASSSLGDSSTDTQYF.